Below, 14 T cell receptor beta chains from the same sample are listed, as sequenced in a study of blood T cell repertoires in COVID-19 (dated by TCRdb to 2018 to 2021). Library creation used the immunoSEQ multiplex PCR assay. The table comes from immuneACCESS by way of TCRdb, which keeps in-frame sequences with V and J called. Part of the clones is missing from these tables; in studies checked, under half for an unresolved V gene and the rest for unknown reasons. In this sample the table shows roughly 48,000 clones, 88% of which occur a single time. Of the sample, around an eighth is held by the ten largest clones. The source material was peripheral blood. These receptors were obtained from a human donor in a cohort sampled during active COVID-19.

The chain links TRBV10-1 to TRBJ2-7, with D possibly TRBD1 on 5 matching bases. The CDR3 sequence is 15 residues long. Germline V lookup: CDR1 WNHNN, CDR2 SYGVQD (reference sequence). The germline V and J ends were trimmed by 4 bases and 3 bases, with 16 bases remaining between them. The CDR3 DNA follows: TGCGCCAGCAGTGGTACGTCCACAGGATTCTACGAGCAGTACTTC. Its protein is CASSGTSTGFYEQYF.

V usage is TRBV7-2 and J usage is TRBJ2-3, with D perhaps TRBD2 (6 bases). V gave up 5 bases and J gave up 3 bases, with 15 bases separating them. There are 15 residues in the CDR3. CDR1 and CDR2 (germline): SGHTA, FQGNSA. For the CDR3, the DNA is TGTGCCAGCAGCGCGGACTACCTACAAACAGATACGCAGTATTTT. It encodes CASSADYLQTDTQYF.

The V call is TRBV6-6, the J call TRBJ1-5; D might be TRBD1 (6 bases). The length of the CDR3 is 16 residues. Germline loops: CDR1 MNHNY, CDR2 SVGAGI (reference sequence). Trimming cost V 4 bases and J 0 bases, with 13 bases left between them. The CDR3 bases are TGTGCCAGCAGTTCCGAGACAGGACTTAGCAATCAGCCCCAGCATTTT. The encoded protein is CASSSETGLSNQPQHF.

V gene TRBV4-3 combines with J gene TRBJ2-2; 11 positions agree with TRBD2. CDR1 and CDR2 from the germline V gene are LGHNA and YSLEER. V was pared by 1 base and J by 4 bases, with 14 bases of the junction left unmatched. The CDR3 has 20 amino acids. CDR3 sequence (DNA): TGCGCCAGCAGCCAAGGGGACGAGGTAGCGGGGGGGTTGGGCACCGGGGAGCTGTTTTTT. This translates into CASSQGDEVAGGLGTGELFF.

This clone was detected only a few times. This rearrangement joins TRBV24-1 to TRBJ2-3; D may be TRBD2 (5 bases). The V end lost 4 bases, the J end lost 7 bases, and 26 bases lay between the germline ends. Germline V gene data show CDR1 as KGHDR and CDR2 as SFDVKD. The CDR3 sequence is 18 residues long. CDR3 residues: CATSDGNGLRQDSNTQYF. CDR3 DNA sequence: TGTGCCACCAGTGACGGAAACGGACTGAGGCAGGACTCAAATACGCAGTATTTT.

This chain joins TRBV6-5 and TRBJ1-2; TRBD1 might be the D (5 bases). V lost 0 bases, J lost 5 bases, and 13 bases lay in between. This CDR3 is 15 amino acids long. CDR1 MNHEY and CDR2 SVGAGI come from the germline V gene. The CDR3 here is CASSYSGGEWYGYTF. The CDR3 DNA follows: TGTGCCAGCAGTTACTCCGGGGGGGAGTGGTATGGCTACACCTTC.

The chain is built from TRBV21-1 and TRBJ1-6; the D call TRBD1 from the table was never checked on the DNA. TRBV21-1 is described as a pseudogene. This CDR3 is 16 amino acids long. CDR3 DNA: TGTGCCAGCAGCAAGTCCCCGGGACAGGGCAATTCACCCCTCCACTTT. It encodes CASSKSPGQGNSPLHF.

CDR3 protein: CASRSGTPNEAFF. CDR3 DNA sequence: TGTGCCAGCAGAAGCGGGACCCCCAACGAAGCTTTCTTT. The chain employs TRBV3-1 (or the pseudogene TRBV3-2) and TRBJ1-1; D might be TRBD1 (5 bases). The germline V and J ends were trimmed by 6 bases and 8 bases, with 16 bases remaining between them. CDR1 LGHDT and CDR2 YNNKEL come from the germline V gene (reference sequence). The CDR3 consists of 13 residues.

The V and J genes are TRBV11-2 and TRBJ1-5; D not certain. Germline V gives CDR1 SGHAT, CDR2 FQNNGV. Trimming took off 3 bases at V and 4 bases at J, with 7 bases between the two ends. CDR3 length: 13 residues. CDR3 region: CASSFGLNQPQHF. The CDR3 nucleotides are TGTGCCAGCAGCTTCGGTTTAAATCAGCCCCAGCATTTT. The variable domain in full, with the rest retrieved from reference TRBV11-2 and TRBJ1-5, is EAGVAQSPRYKIIEKRQSVAFWCNPISGHATLYWYQQILGQGPKLLIQFQNNGVVDDSQLPKDRFSAERLKGVDSTLKIQPAKLEDSAVYLCASSFGLNQPQHFGDGTRLSIL.

The genes are TRBV3-1 (or the pseudogene TRBV3-2) and TRBJ2-7, with 8 bases identical to TRBD1. The CDR3 runs 15 residues. Germline CDR1 is LGHDT and CDR2 is YNNKEL (reference sequence). The V segment lost 4 bases and the J segment 6 bases; nucleotides outside the gene matches: 11. The CDR3 bases are TGTGCCAGCAGCCCTCAAAGGACAGGGTCGTTCGAGCAGTACTTC. Amino acid sequence: CASSPQRTGSFEQYF.

The chain combines TRBV5-1 with TRBJ2-7; 8 nucleotides align to TRBD1. The V gene's germline CDR1 is SGHRS and CDR2 YFSETQ. The CDR3 contains 15 residues. The J segment lost 1 base and the V segment lost 3 bases, leaving 6 bases of the junction unmatched. Here the CDR3 reads CASSSRTGFSYEQYF. The CDR3 DNA reads TGCGCCAGCAGCTCCCGGACAGGGTTTTCCTACGAGCAGTACTTC.

This clone was recorded once. The genes are TRBV3-1 (or the pseudogene TRBV3-2) and TRBJ1-2; 10 bases align to TRBD1. J gave up 7 bases and V 1 base, and 9 bases lay outside the gene matches. CDR1 and CDR2 (germline): LGHDT, YNNKEL (reference sequence). This CDR3 has 16 residues. The CDR3 DNA is TGTGCCAGCAGCCAAGGCCCCGGGACAGGGGTTGGTGGCTACACCTTC. As protein: CASSQGPGTGVGGYTF.

The chain is built from TRBV27 and TRBJ1-2; 7 bases align to TRBD1. The CDR3 is 16 residues long. The ends lost 1 base at V and 4 bases at J; junction bases unmatched: 9. CDR1 is MNHEY and CDR2 is SMNVEV in the germline V gene (reference sequence). CDR3 residues: CASSLWGTDTSYGYTF. DNA of the CDR3: TGTGCCAGCAGTTTATGGGGGACAGACACATCCTATGGCTACACCTTC.

This chain joins TRBV2 and TRBJ1-4; tentative D call: TRBD1 (5 bases). Trimming left V 7 bases short and J 8 bases short, with 23 bases between. Per germline, CDR1 SNHLY and CDR2 FYNNEI. The length of the CDR3 is 16 residues. The CDR3: CASTPEAAGIAEKLFF. In nucleotides, the CDR3 is TGTGCCAGCACCCCCGAGGCGGCAGGGATCGCCGAAAAACTGTTTTTT.